This is a list of T cell receptor beta chains from one sample in a study of T cells after yellow fever vaccination. TCRdb independently ran MiXCR on the 5' RACE reads; one entry per CDR3 protein. The sample consists of 250,000 to 350,000 distinct CDR3 sequences, roughly 9% of them appearing once. Sequencing was performed on CD4+ T cells sorted from PBMCs, taken 5 days after the yellow fever booster vaccination. Receptors originate from a man in his late teens or twenties who received the YFV17D yellow fever vaccine. Both conserved end residues are trimmed from each CDR3.

V gene	CDR3 length	J gene	CDR3 protein
TRBV5-5	13	TRBJ2-7	ASSLRGSGFREQY
TRBV9	14	TRBJ2-3	ASSKSSRGATDTQY
TRBV6-2/TRBV6-3	13	TRBJ2-2	ASNNRDTYTGELF
TRBV5-1	12	TRBJ2-2	ASKRQVETGELF
TRBV5-1	11	TRBJ1-1	ASSKTGDTEAF
TRBV27	11	TRBJ2-1	ASRATRYNEQF
TRBV7-2	13	TRBJ1-1	ASRRQVLSVSEAF
TRBV6-5	11	TRBJ2-7	ASSTAGSYEQY
TRBV12-3/TRBV12-4	13	TRBJ1-1	ASRRGASQNTEAF
TRBV12-3/TRBV12-4	9	TRBJ2-7	ASSFGYEQY
TRBV5-1	12	TRBJ2-3	ASSYGTGEDTQY
TRBV7-9	14	TRBJ2-1	ASSLASGTSRDEQF
TRBV6-6	11	TRBJ1-2	ASSTANNYGYT
TRBV15	11	TRBJ1-5	ATGTRADQPQH
TRBV3-1	12	TRBJ2-1	ASSRRQQGGPGF
TRBV20-1	11	TRBJ1-5	SARHWGNQPQH
TRBV20-1	14	TRBJ2-1	SARVPGLAGAIEQF
TRBV12-3/TRBV12-4	12	TRBJ1-1	ASSPGQGPTEAF
TRBV6-2/TRBV6-3	15	TRBJ2-3	ASSSWRGGRSTDTQY
TRBV18	15	TRBJ2-3	ASSPPRTGSILNTQY
TRBV4-2	12	TRBJ2-3	ASSRDRAGDTQY
TRBV25-1	13	TRBJ2-7	ASSPHRQGQDEQY
TRBV4-1	13	TRBJ1-1	ASSQGPARNTEAF
TRBV12-3/TRBV12-4	15	TRBJ2-5	PLPIQGPGLPDETQY
TRBV7-2	10	TRBJ2-1	ASSSQGYEQF
TRBV19	13	TRBJ1-5	ASSITAHSNQPQH
TRBV19	11	TRBJ2-6	ASSRGGANVLT
TRBV2	15	TRBJ2-6	ASSEIGGLLGANVLT
TRBV14	14	TRBJ2-5	ASSQGLAGGKETQY
TRBV24-1	10	TRBJ2-1	ATGETYNEQF
TRBV6-6	13	TRBJ2-1	ASSNLRGGQNEQF
TRBV14	14	TRBJ2-2	ASSQVQGLNTGELF
TRBV28	11	TRBJ2-5	ASSIVGQETQY
TRBV6-4	15	TRBJ2-5	ASSDSSRGPCEETQY
TRBV5-1	11	TRBJ1-2	ASSVTESYGYT
TRBV7-9	11	TRBJ2-7	ASSQTAAYEQY
TRBV7-7	12	TRBJ2-5	ASSSGQGGETQY
TRBV5-6	12	TRBJ2-3	ASSHSGGDYTQY